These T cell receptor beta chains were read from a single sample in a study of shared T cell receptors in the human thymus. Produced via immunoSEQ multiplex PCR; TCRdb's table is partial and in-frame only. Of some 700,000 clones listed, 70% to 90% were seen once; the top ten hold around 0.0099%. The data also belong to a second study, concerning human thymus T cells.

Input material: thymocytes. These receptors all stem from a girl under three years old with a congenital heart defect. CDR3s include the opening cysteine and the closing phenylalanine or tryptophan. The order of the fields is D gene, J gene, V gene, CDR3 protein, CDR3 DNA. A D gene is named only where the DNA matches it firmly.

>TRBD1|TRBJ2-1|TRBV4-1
CASSSWEGQGSYNEQFF
TGCGCCAGCAGCTCCTGGGAGGGACAGGGTTCCTACAATGAGCAGTTCTTC
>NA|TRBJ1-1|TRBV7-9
CASTRFREGDTEAFF
TGTGCCAGCACCCGTTTTCGGGAGGGGGACACTGAAGCTTTCTTT
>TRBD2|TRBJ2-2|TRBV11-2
CASSLVAGGSIGELFF
TGTGCCAGCAGCTTAGTTGCGGGGGGGTCTATCGGGGAGCTGTTTTTT
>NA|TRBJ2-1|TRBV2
CASSEVRISYNEQFF
TGTGCCAGCAGTGAGGTGAGGATCTCCTACAATGAGCAGTTCTTC
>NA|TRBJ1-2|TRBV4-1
CASSQGGPGGYTF
TGCGCCAGCAGCCAAGGGGGGCCGGGAGGCTACACCTTC
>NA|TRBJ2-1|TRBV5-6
CASSLGPVPASHNEQFF
TGTGCCAGCAGCTTGGGCCCGGTCCCCGCTAGTCACAATGAGCAGTTCTTC
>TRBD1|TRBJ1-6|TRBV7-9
CASSLGGQGTTF
TGTGCCAGCAGCTTAGGGGGACAGGGAACCACTTTT
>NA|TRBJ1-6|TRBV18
CASSRQVNSPLHF
TGTGCCAGCTCACGGCAGGTTAATTCACCCCTCCACTTT
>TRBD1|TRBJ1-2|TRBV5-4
CASRPGTVNGYTF
TGTGCCAGCAGGCCCGGGACAGTTAATGGCTACACCTTC
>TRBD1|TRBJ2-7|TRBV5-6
CASSSFPDRGIIYEQYF
TGTGCCAGCAGCTCGTTCCCAGACAGGGGGATAATCTACGAGCAGTACTTC